This is a list of T cell receptor beta chains from one sample in a study of radiotherapy plus CTLA-4 blockade in lung cancer. TCRdb's copy holds only in-frame clones and misses some; the assay was immunoSEQ multiplex PCR. The sample lists 47,000 or so clones, more than 75% occurring once. The material sequenced was peripheral blood, taken from a patient treated with radiotherapy plus ipilimumab. Receptor source: a human donor with non-small cell lung cancer whose response to radiotherapy plus ipilimumab could not be evaluated. Each CDR3 is given with its conserved first and last residue. D genes are given only for firm matches. Where a row states a size, it is once, few, many or the class of an expanded clone; other rows omit it.

V	D	J	size	CDR3	DNA
TRBV9	-	TRBJ1-1	once	CASSADGAADTEAFF	TGTGCCAGCAGCGCGGATGGTGCGGCGGACACTGAAGCTTTCTTT
TRBV7-9	TRBD2	TRBJ2-5	-	CASSLKREVQETQYF	TGTGCCAGCAGCTTGAAGCGGGAGGTTCAAGAGACCCAGTACTTC
TRBV6-5	-	TRBJ2-7	-	CASSLREDYEQYF	TGTGCCAGCAGCCTCAGGGAAGACTACGAGCAGTACTTC
TRBV9	TRBD1	TRBJ2-7	-	CASSVRQGPYEQYF	TGTGCCAGCAGCGTCCGACAGGGCCCCTACGAGCAGTACTTC
TRBV7-2	TRBD2	TRBJ2-1	-	CASSLIPPVSGRGNEQFF	TGTGCCAGCAGCTTAATACCCCCGGTTAGCGGGAGAGGGAATGAGCAGTTCTTC
TRBV28	-	TRBJ2-7	-	CATLDTSYEQYF	TGTGCCACCCTGGACACTTCCTACGAGCAGTACTTC
TRBV28	TRBD1	TRBJ1-5	-	CASSPPGQGWVSQHF	TGTGCCAGCAGTCCCCCGGGACAGGGGTGGGTGTCCCAGCATTTT
TRBV11-3	-	TRBJ2-7	-	CASSPPDSYEQYF	TGTGCCAGCAGCCCACCCGACAGCTACGAGCAGTACTTC
TRBV27	-	TRBJ1-1	-	CASSLSVGVGTEAFF	TGTGCCAGCAGTTTGTCGGTAGGGGTAGGGACTGAAGCTTTCTTT
TRBV2	-	TRBJ2-6	-	CARASGANVLTF	TGTGCCAGGGCCTCTGGGGCCAACGTCCTGACTTTC
TRBV6-1	-	TRBJ2-2	-	CASSDKRIRGTGELFF	TGTGCCAGCAGTGACAAACGGATTCGGGGCACCGGGGAGCTGTTTTTT
TRBV12-5	-	TRBJ1-1	-	CASASEGGTAFF	TGTGCTAGTGCCTCAGAAGGGGGTACAGCTTTCTTT
TRBV30	TRBD1	TRBJ1-2	-	CAWSFQGGPYGYTF	TGTGCCTGGAGTTTTCAGGGGGGCCCCTATGGCTACACCTTC
TRBV27	TRBD1	TRBJ1-3	-	CASATGGSGNTIYF	TGTGCCAGCGCCACAGGGGGATCTGGAAACACCATATATTTT
TRBV4-3	TRBD1	TRBJ1-1	-	CASSQDRITGTGSETEAFF	TGCGCCAGCAGCCAAGATCGGATTACCGGGACAGGTTCTGAGACTGAAGCTTTCTTT
TRBV7-3	-	TRBJ1-1	-	CASSLLGQNTEAFF	TGTGCCAGCAGCTTATTAGGACAGAACACTGAAGCTTTCTTT
TRBV5-6	-	TRBJ1-1	-	CASSWGRNTEAFF	TGTGCCAGCAGCTGGGGGCGGAACACTGAAGCTTTCTTT
TRBV4-3	-	TRBJ1-2	-	CASSQDGGDYGYTF	TGCGCCAGCAGCCAAGATGGGGGGGACTATGGCTACACCTTC
TRBV7-3	-	TRBJ2-2	-	CASSLNGVSDTGELFF	TGTGCCAGCAGCTTAAACGGGGTATCGGACACCGGGGAGCTGTTTTTT
TRBV5-1	TRBD2	TRBJ2-1	once	CASSASSGSRNEQFF	TGCGCCAGCAGCGCTTCTAGCGGGAGTAGGAATGAGCAGTTCTTC
TRBV28	-	TRBJ2-7	-	CASSPRLLYEQYF	TGTGCCAGCAGTCCTAGACTCCTATACGAGCAGTACTTC
TRBV19	-	TRBJ2-3	-	CASRITDTQYF	TGTGCCAGTAGGATTACTGATACGCAGTATTTT
TRBV19	-	TRBJ1-2	-	CASTDSSYGYTF	TGTGCCAGTACTGACAGCTCCTATGGCTACACCTTC
TRBV19	-	TRBJ1-1	-	CASSDGRVMDTEAFF	TGTGCCAGTAGTGACGGCAGGGTAATGGACACTGAAGCTTTCTTT
TRBV5-1	-	TRBJ1-5	-	CASSGGENQPQHF	TGCGCCAGCAGCGGGGGGGAGAATCAGCCCCAGCATTTT
TRBV10-3	TRBD1	TRBJ2-7	-	CAICPGTGILEQYF	TGTGCCATCTGCCCCGGGACAGGGATCCTCGAGCAGTACTTC
TRBV28	TRBD1	TRBJ1-5	-	CASSYRDSRRNQPQHF	TGTGCCAGCAGTTATCGGGACAGTCGGCGCAATCAGCCCCAGCATTTT
TRBV9	-	TRBJ2-2	-	CASSVGLTGELFF	TGTGCCAGCAGCGTAGGGCTCACCGGGGAGCTGTTTTTT
TRBV6-1	TRBD2	TRBJ2-1	-	CASSAAGVSGRDGNEQFF	TGTGCCAGCAGTGCAGCGGGTGTAAGCGGGAGGGATGGTAATGAGCAGTTCTTC
TRBV9	-	TRBJ1-5	-	CASSSHRRGQPQHF	TGTGCCAGCAGCTCCCATAGGAGGGGTCAGCCCCAGCATTTT
TRBV2	TRBD1	TRBJ2-3	-	CASKDRGDTDTQYF	TGTGCCAGCAAAGACAGGGGAGACACAGATACGCAGTATTTT
TRBV5-4	-	TRBJ2-7	-	CASSLDLITGDEQYF	TGTGCCAGCAGCTTGGATCTGATTACGGGGGACGAGCAGTACTTC
TRBV6-1	TRBD1	TRBJ2-7	-	CASSEAGQGFHEQYF	TGTGCCAGCAGTGAAGCGGGACAGGGGTTCCACGAGCAGTACTTC
TRBV27	TRBD1	TRBJ1-4	few	CASARGQGGTNEKLFF	TGTGCCAGCGCTAGAGGACAGGGAGGAACTAATGAAAAACTGTTTTTT
TRBV7-2	-	TRBJ1-2	-	CASSLAGLNGYTF	TGTGCCAGCAGCTTAGCAGGACTTAATGGCTACACCTTC
TRBV5-6	-	TRBJ2-1	-	CASSLKALYNEQFF	TGTGCCAGCAGCTTAAAAGCCTTATACAATGAGCAGTTCTTC
TRBV28	-	TRBJ1-1	-	CASSLYRTEAFF	TGTGCCAGCAGTTTATACAGAACTGAAGCTTTCTTT
TRBV28	-	TRBJ2-5	-	CASSPRTSREETQYF	TGTGCCAGCAGTCCGCGGACGTCGCGGGAAGAGACCCAGTACTTC
TRBV5-1	-	TRBJ1-1	-	CASSLRPRGLNTEAFF	TGCGCCAGCAGCTTGCGGCCCAGGGGACTGAACACTGAAGCTTTCTTT
TRBV19	-	TRBJ2-5	-	CASSVRQETQYF	TGTGCCAGTAGTGTCCGGCAAGAGACCCAGTACTTC
TRBV6-5	TRBD1	TRBJ2-7	once	CASKPGQGAYEQYF	TGTGCCAGCAAGCCAGGCCAGGGGGCCTACGAGCAGTACTTC
TRBV2	TRBD2	TRBJ2-3	once	CASSIDAGDTDTQYF	TGTGCCAGCAGTATAGACGCGGGAGACACAGATACGCAGTATTTT
TRBV6-1	TRBD1	TRBJ2-7	-	CASSDRWTRGQGFNEQYF	TGTGCCAGCAGTGACCGTTGGACTCGGGGACAGGGTTTTAACGAGCAGTACTTC
TRBV11-2	-	TRBJ2-3	-	CASRPGVSFGTQYF	TGTGCCAGCAGACCGGGAGTCAGTTTCGGTACGCAGTATTTT
TRBV7-2	TRBD2	TRBJ2-7	-	CASSLGLAGIYEQYF	TGTGCCAGCAGCTTAGGACTAGCGGGGATCTACGAGCAGTACTTC
TRBV18	TRBD2	TRBJ2-1	few	CASSPAGALNNEQFF	TGTGCCAGCTCACCAGCGGGAGCTTTAAACAATGAGCAGTTCTTC
TRBV6-5	TRBD2	TRBJ2-2	-	CASSSQREGRRELFF	TGTGCCAGCAGTTCCCAGCGGGAGGGCCGCCGGGAGCTGTTTTTT
TRBV7-9	-	TRBJ1-5	few	CASSRGGQPQHF	TGTGCCAGCAGCCGGGGAGGTCAGCCCCAGCATTTT
TRBV2	-	TRBJ1-1	few	CASSDSPPDTEAFF	TGTGCCAGCAGTGATTCCCCCCCAGACACTGAAGCTTTCTTT
TRBV5-5	-	TRBJ1-5	-	CASSLAGQTNQPQHF	TGTGCCAGCAGCTTGGCCGGACAGACCAATCAGCCCCAGCATTTT
TRBV4-3	TRBD2	TRBJ2-7	few	CASSQDRGLVYEQYF	TGCGCCAGCAGCCAAGATCGGGGACTAGTCTACGAGCAGTACTTC
TRBV11-3	TRBD2	TRBJ2-1	once	CASSQPRAGAAGEQFF	TGTGCCAGCAGCCAACCCAGAGCGGGAGCCGCTGGTGAGCAGTTCTTC
TRBV7-3	-	TRBJ2-1	-	CASSLNRGAYNEQFF	TGTGCCAGCAGCTTAAATCGGGGGGCATACAATGAGCAGTTCTTC